The clone carrying this TCR beta chain was observed a handful of times. Its cognate antigen is unknown. Reverse transcription of extracted RNA yielded cDNA, which provided the sequencing template. Data came from immunoSEQ multiplex PCR; TCRdb stores just in-frame clones and leaves some out. In the table there are over 90,000 clones, roughly 53% of which are singletons. The sample belongs to a study of CD8+ T cells in alopecia areata. Points from the study as a whole: Sequences from scalp samples also cover resident alphabeta T cells of normal skin. Relative to mice, TCR sharing across patients was less clear, a difference possibly HLA-related.

V lost 4 bases and J lost 0; bases outside the gene matches: 16. Germline V CDR1 and CDR2: SGHVT, SQSDAQ. CDR3 size: 19 residues. The clonotype was recovered from a human donor in good health. J is TRBJ2-7 and V is TRBV7-4, with 9 bases matching TRBD2. Sequencing was performed on CD4+ T cells sorted from blood. CDR3 sequence (DNA): TGTGCCAGCAGCTCCAGGACAGGTCACAAGCGGGGGGACTCCTACGAGCAGTACTTC. The encoded protein is CASSSRTGHKRGDSYEQYF.